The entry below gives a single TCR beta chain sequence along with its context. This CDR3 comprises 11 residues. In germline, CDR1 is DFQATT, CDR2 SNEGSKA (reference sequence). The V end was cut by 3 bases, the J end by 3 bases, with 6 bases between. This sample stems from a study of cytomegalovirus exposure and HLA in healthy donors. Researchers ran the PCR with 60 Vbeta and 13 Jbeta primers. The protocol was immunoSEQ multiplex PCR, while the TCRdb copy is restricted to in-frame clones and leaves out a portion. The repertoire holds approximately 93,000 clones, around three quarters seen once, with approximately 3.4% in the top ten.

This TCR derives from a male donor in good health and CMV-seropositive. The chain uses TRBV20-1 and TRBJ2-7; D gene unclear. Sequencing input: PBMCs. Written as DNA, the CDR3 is TGCAGTGCTAGTAACAACTACGAGCAGTACTTC. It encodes CSASNNYEQYF.